This T cell receptor (beta chain) was sequenced for a study of blood T cells in healthy people across ages (dated by TCRdb to the mid-2010s). Describing the broader study: In model experiments, roughly one uniquely barcoded TCR beta cDNA molecule per two T cells was captured by template switching. The study measured age-related changes in TCR beta repertoire diversity using deep sequencing normalized with unique cDNA molecular identifiers. The donors were split into four age groups: young (average around 17 years), middle-aged (roughly 42), aged (approximately 60) and long-lived (approximately 80). To avoid experimental bias, donors of different ages were randomly spread across the sequencing lanes. The study analyzed two additional independent replicas of 1 million unique cDNA reads from the same blood draw for two donors, one aged 18 to 30 and one aged 80 or older. What the authors observed across the whole study: Total diversity estimates from one million sequenced T cells were considered lower bounds and underestimates. Compared with the aged group, the long-lived group had more naive CD4+ T cells, fewer expanded clones and increased TCR diversity, suggesting age selection. Because donor CMV infection status was unknown, age-related changes in expanded clonotypes were potentially confounded. Observed TCR beta diversity per million T cells fell roughly linearly with age, and a significant reduction was already apparent by age roughly 40. Since profiling was done on bulk unsorted PBMCs, naive and antigen-experienced compartments could not be conclusively compared. Observed TCR beta diversity correlated strongly with the percentage of naive T cells measured by flow cytometry.

Libraries were made using 5' RACE. Sequencing used an Illumina HiSeq 2500. A second PCR of roughly 7 to 12 cycles was run with a J-beta primer mix and a sample-barcoded 5' primer. A unique molecular identifier was introduced onto each TCR beta cDNA molecule by a template-switch 5' adaptor carrying 12 random nucleotides. Each sample yielded at least 2.5 million CDR3-containing paired-end reads. The Mint cDNA synthesis kit, primed by a TRBC-specific oligonucleotide, was used to synthesize first-strand cDNA from all RNA. Following uracil-DNA glycosylase treatment, all cDNA underwent a first 18-cycle PCR with the universal primers M1SS and BC2_uni_R. In the authors' own workflow: Each sample was normalized by randomly selecting 1 million high-quality reads, each carrying a distinct molecular identifier. Instead of being binned into consensus sequences, reads that shared molecular identifiers were thrown out. CDR3 identification, clonotype clustering and error correction used MiTCR with a Q25 quality threshold and the strictest error-elimination algorithm. Lower-bound total TCR beta diversity was estimated with a nonparametric unseen species model using Euler transformation. TCRdb passed the public sequencing reads through fastp at Q25 and MiXCR, retaining productive beta sequences. Each entry merges the rows of one CDR3 protein and shows their most common DNA and genes. Here the V and J calls rest on TCRdb's processing, not on the authors' analysis. Present in this sample are almost 800,000 distinct CDR3 sequences, roughly 50% of which were seen just once. 22% of the sample goes to the ten largest clones.

The roughly 39 donors, aged about 6 to 95 years, were systemically healthy Caucasian individuals from Russia. Each donor gave ten milliliters of peripheral blood, drawn into EDTA-treated Vacutainer tubes. Ficoll-Paque density-gradient centrifugation was used to isolate PBMCs, with at least 7 million per sample. Total RNA was extracted from PBMCs with Trizol reagent, with at least 6 micrograms obtained per sample. Naive CD45RAhigh/CD27high T cell percentages were measured by flow cytometry on a PBMC aliquot from every donor. The table lists this clonotype with a few counts. No cognate antigen has been identified for it. Within one base of it there is no much larger clone, and no base qualities were kept. Input material: blood. The receptor was derived from a man younger than 45 in good health.

The sequenced DNA is TGCGCCAGCAGCATGTACCGGGACAGGGGAGAGACCCAGTACTTC. The resulting protein is CASSMYRDRGETQYF. The sequence links TRBV5-1 to TRBJ2-5; the junction holds 10 bases that match TRBD1. The germline V gene yields SGHRS for CDR1 and YFSETQ for CDR2. Including the terminal cysteine and phenylalanine, the CDR3 comprises 15 residues. Of the read, only the CDR3 DNA is kept; its 45 bases are in frame from base 1. Trimming removed 4 bases from V and 4 bases from J; the gene matches leave 7 bases unexplained.